By share, the clone carrying this T cell receptor beta chain ranks as medium-sized. Its antigen is as yet unknown. Study-level points and caveats: The TCR gene usage of tumor memory CD4+ T cells clustered together with blood and lymph node memory CD4+ cells and with lymph node naive CD4+ cells.

The CDR3 loop spans 13 amino acids. CDR1 is MNHEY and CDR2 is SMNVEV in the germline V gene (reference sequence). V lost 2 bases and J lost 3, with 8 bases in between. Constant-region reverse primers amplified full-length variable regions, followed by semi-nested Nested Universal Primer A PCR. TCRdb recomputed calls from the 5' RACE reads with MiXCR, one row per CDR3 protein. The sample carries tens of thousands of distinct CDR3 sequences, roughly 29% recorded once. Naive CD4+ T cells were purified with Tregs depleted by CD25. Sequencing was carried out using tumor-infiltrating naive CD4+ T cells sorted from the breast tumor. This sample's subset: naive CD4+ T cells, CD4+CD45RA+CD25-. The source is a female donor with breast cancer. The chain has TRBV27 and TRBJ2-7; D remains ambiguous. The CDR3 protein is CASSLADSYEQYF. The DNA of the CDR3 is TGTGCCAGCAGTTTAGCGGATAGCTACGAGCAGTACTTC.